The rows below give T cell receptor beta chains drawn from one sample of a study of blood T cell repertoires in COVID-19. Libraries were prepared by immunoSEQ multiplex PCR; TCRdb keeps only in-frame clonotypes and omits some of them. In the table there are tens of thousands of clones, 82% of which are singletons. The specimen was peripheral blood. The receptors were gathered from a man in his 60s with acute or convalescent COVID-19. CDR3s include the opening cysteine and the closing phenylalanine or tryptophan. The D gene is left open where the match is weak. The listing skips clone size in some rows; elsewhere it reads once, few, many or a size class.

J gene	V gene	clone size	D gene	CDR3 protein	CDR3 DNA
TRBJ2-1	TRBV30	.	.	CAWTSRNEQFF	TGTGCCTGGACTAGCCGGAATGAGCAGTTCTTC
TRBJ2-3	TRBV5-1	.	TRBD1	CASSPMRQGATDTQYF	TGCGCCAGCAGCCCTATGAGACAGGGGGCCACAGATACGCAGTATTTT
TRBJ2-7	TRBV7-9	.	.	CASSIQGTIAYEQYF	TGTGCCAGCAGCATACAGGGAACCATAGCCTACGAGCAGTACTTC
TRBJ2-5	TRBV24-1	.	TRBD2	CATSDGGRADETQYF	TGTGCCACCAGTGATGGCGGGAGGGCCGATGAGACCCAGTACTTC
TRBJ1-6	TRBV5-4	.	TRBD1	CASSFDRGHSPLHF	TGTGCCAGCAGCTTTGACAGGGGTCATTCACCCCTCCACTTT
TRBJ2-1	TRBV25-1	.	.	CASSGYYNEQFF	TGTGCCAGCAGTGGCTACTACAATGAGCAGTTCTTC
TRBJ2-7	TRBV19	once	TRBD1	CASGTGGYEQYF	TGTGCCAGTGGGACAGGGGGTTACGAGCAGTACTTC
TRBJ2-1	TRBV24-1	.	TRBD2	CATSDSSLAGGDEQFF	TGTGCCACCAGTGATTCGTCACTAGCGGGAGGGGATGAGCAGTTCTTC
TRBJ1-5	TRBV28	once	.	CASSPRGQLNQPQHF	TGTGCCAGCAGTCCCAGAGGGCAGTTGAATCAGCCCCAGCATTTT
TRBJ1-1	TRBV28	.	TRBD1	CASNPPGTGFMNTEAFF	TGTGCCAGCAACCCCCCCGGGACAGGGTTCATGAACACTGAAGCTTTCTTT
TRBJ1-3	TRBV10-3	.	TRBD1	CAISESTGGSGNTIYF	TGTGCCATCAGTGAGTCGACAGGGGGCTCTGGAAACACCATATATTTT
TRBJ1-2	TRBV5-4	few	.	CASSLAGGARGYTF	TGTGCCAGCAGCTTGGCGGGCGGGGCCAGGGGCTACACCTTC
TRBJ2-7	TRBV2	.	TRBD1	CASVGQGAYEQYF	TGTGCCAGCGTGGGACAGGGTGCCTACGAGCAGTACTTC
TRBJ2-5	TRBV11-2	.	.	CASSLSGQETQYF	TGTGCCAGCAGCTTATCAGGTCAAGAGACCCAGTACTTC
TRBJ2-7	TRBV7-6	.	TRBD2	CASSGLAGLSSYEQYF	TGTGCCAGCAGCGGACTAGCGGGATTAAGCTCCTACGAGCAGTACTTC